The table lists the clone carrying this T cell receptor (beta chain) with a count of one. These data belong to a study of cytotoxic CD8 clonotypes in ibrutinib-treated CLL. Data came from immunoSEQ multiplex PCR; TCRdb stores just in-frame clones and leaves some out. Of around 300,000 clones in the sample, roughly 85% were seen once. Trimming shortened V by 0 bases and J by 6 bases, and 19 bases separated the two germline ends. The germline CDR1 and CDR2 sequences are GTSNPN and SVGIG (reference sequence). The CDR3 sequence is 16 residues long. The material sequenced was PBMCs, taken before ibrutinib treatment. This sequence joins TRBV30 and TRBJ2-3; possibly TRBD2 for D (6 bases). The sequence was obtained from a human donor with chronic lymphocytic leukemia. CDR3 sequence reads: CAWSVSWGAGGDTQYF. The CDR3 nucleotides read TGTGCCTGGAGTGTATCTTGGGGAGCGGGCGGTGATACGCAGTATTTT.